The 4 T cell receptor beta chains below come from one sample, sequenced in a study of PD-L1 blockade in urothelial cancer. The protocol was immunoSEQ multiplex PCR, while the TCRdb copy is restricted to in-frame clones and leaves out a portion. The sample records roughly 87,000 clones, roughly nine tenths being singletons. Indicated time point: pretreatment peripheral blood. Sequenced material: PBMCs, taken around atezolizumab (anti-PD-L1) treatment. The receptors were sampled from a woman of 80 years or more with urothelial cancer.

The chain's CDR3 is CASSLESFSGSGFF. Here the CDR3 DNA reads TGTGCCAGCAGCTTAGAGTCGTTTAGCGGGAGTGGGTTCTTC. The J gene is TRBJ2-1, the V gene TRBV7-6, with TRBD2 identical over 9 bases. CDR1 and CDR2 from the germline V gene are SGHVS and FNYEAQ. The CDR3 spans 14 residues. The trim removed 1 base at V and 15 bases at J, leaving 10 bases unmatched.

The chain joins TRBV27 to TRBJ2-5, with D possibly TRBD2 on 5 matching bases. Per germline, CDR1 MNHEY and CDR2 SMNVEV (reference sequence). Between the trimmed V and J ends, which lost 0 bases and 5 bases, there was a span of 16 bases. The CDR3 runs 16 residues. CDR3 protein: CASSLSPLGRWETQYF. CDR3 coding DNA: TGTGCCAGCAGTTTATCCCCCTTAGGGAGATGGGAGACCCAGTACTTC.

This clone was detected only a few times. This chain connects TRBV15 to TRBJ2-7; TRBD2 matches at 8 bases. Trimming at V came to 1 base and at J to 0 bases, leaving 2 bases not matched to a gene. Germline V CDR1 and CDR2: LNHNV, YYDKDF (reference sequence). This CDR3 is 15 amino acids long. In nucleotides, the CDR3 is TGTGCCACCAGCAGAGGTGGACTAGCCTCCTACGAGCAGTACTTC. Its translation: CATSRGGLASYEQYF.

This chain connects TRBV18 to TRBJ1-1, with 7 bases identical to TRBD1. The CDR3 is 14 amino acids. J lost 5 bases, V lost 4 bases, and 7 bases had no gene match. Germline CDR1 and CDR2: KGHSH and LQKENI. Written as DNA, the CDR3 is TGTGCCAGCTCACAGGGGGCCAGGGAAACTGAAGCTTTCTTT. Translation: CASSQGARETEAFF. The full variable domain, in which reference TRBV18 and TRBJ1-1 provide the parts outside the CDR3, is NAGVMQNPRHLVRRRGQEARLRCSPMKGHSHVYWYRQLPEEGLKFMVYLQKENIIDESGMPKERFSAEFPKEGPSILRIQQVVRGDSAAYFCASSQGARETEAFFGQGTRLTVV.